The T cell receptor (beta chain) described here comes from a study of T cell changes during pregnancy in multiple sclerosis. Some clones are missing from TCRdb's copy, which holds only in-frame ones; the method was immunoSEQ multiplex PCR. The profile shows 55,000 to 70,000 clones, roughly nine tenths of them singletons. V dropped 3 bases and J dropped 3 bases, with 9 bases sitting between them. Per germline, CDR1 KGHSH and CDR2 LQKENI. The CDR3 extends over 13 amino acids. This clone was counted once. The sample here was peripheral blood, taken in the second trimester of pregnancy. The chain uses TRBV18 and TRBJ2-7, with D perhaps TRBD1 (5 bases). The TCR originated in a female donor in good health, enrolled as a control in a pregnancy study. The CDR3 here is CASSPRQGYEQYF. The CDR3 nucleotides read TGTGCCAGCTCACCTCGGCAGGGCTACGAGCAGTACTTC.